Included here is one T cell receptor beta chain sequence, with context. The sample comes from a study of blood T cell repertoires in COVID-19. Whole-study context: From T cells, B-cell-depleted T cells, or PBMCs came the material, which was cDNA or gDNA.

Participants spanned ages about 18 to 90 years and resided in about 25 US areas. Grouping used clinical history reported by participants in a survey and questionnaire. Trimming took off 3 bases at V and 7 bases at J, with 12 bases between the two ends. Germline V lookup: CDR1 SGHTA, CDR2 FQGTGA. CDR3 size: 14 residues. In the original analysis: Scientists estimated how many nucleated cells there were by amplifying reference gene primers. Clones were read by immunoSEQ multiplex PCR, and TCRdb kept only the in-frame ones, dropping some. V and J calls and clone size are those listed in that table; D and trimming were worked out from the DNA. The data hold about 270,000 clones, with about 87% observed a single time.

The specimen sequenced was PBMCs or T cells enriched from blood (not recorded which). This rearrangement joins TRBV7-3 to TRBJ2-2, with D perhaps TRBD2 (6 bases). The TCR was taken from a woman in her twenties or thirties with acute COVID-19. The CDR3 sequence: CASSFGGENGELFF. The CDR3 DNA follows: TGTGCCAGCAGCTTCGGGGGTGAGAACGGGGAGCTGTTTTTT.